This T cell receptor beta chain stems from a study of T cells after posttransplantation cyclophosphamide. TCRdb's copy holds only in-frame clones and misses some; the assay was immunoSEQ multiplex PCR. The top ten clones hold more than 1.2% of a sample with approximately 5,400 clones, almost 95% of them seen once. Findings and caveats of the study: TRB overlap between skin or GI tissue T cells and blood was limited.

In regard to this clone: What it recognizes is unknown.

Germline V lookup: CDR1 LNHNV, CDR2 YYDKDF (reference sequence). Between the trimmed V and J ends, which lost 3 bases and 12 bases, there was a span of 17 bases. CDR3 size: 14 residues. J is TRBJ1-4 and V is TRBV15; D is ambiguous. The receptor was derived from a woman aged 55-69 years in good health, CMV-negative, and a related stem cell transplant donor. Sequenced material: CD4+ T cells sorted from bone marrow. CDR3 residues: CATSRGSWVAELFF. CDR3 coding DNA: TGTGCCACCAGCAGGGGGTCTTGGGTAGCGGAACTGTTTTTT.